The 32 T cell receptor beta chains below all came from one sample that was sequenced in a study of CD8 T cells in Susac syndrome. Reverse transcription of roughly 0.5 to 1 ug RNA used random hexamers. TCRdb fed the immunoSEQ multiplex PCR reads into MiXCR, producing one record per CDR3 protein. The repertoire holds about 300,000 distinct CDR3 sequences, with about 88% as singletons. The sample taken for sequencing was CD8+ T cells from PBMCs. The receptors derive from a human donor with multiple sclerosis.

CDR3 sequence: CATSRRTGLVGTGELFF. CDR3 nucleotides: TGTGCCACCAGCAGGAGGACTGGCCTCGTCGGGACCGGGGAGCTGTTTTTT. The chain links TRBV15 to TRBJ2-2; maybe TRBD2 (5 bases). Germline V gene sequence: CDR1 LNHNV, CDR2 YYDKDF (reference sequence). The V and J ends lost 3 bases and 5 bases respectively, with 19 bases between them. The CDR3 runs to 17 residues.

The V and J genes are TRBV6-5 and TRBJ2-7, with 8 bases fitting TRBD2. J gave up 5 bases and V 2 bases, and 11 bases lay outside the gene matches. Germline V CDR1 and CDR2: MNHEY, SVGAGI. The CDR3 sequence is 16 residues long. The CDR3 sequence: CASSYTGGGGLDEQYF. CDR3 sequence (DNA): TGTGCCAGCAGTTACACCGGGGGGGGAGGTCTGGACGAGCAGTACTTC.

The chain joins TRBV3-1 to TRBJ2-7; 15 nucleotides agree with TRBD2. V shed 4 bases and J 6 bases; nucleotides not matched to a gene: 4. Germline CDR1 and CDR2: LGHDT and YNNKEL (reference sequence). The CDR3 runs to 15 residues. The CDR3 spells CASSLGLAGGFEQYF. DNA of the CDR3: TGTGCCAGCAGCCTGGGACTAGCGGGAGGATTCGAGCAGTACTTC.

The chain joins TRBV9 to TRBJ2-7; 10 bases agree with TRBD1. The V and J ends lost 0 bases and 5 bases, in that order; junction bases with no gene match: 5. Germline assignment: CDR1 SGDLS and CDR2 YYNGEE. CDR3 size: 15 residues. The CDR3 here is CASSVEGQGIDEQYF. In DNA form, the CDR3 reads TGTGCCAGCAGCGTAGAGGGACAGGGGATCGACGAGCAGTACTTC.

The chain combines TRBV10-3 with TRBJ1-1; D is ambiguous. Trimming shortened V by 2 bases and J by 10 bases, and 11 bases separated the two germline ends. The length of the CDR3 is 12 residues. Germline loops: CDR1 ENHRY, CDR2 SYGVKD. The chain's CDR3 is CAISEVAATAFF. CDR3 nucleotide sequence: TGTGCCATCAGTGAGGTGGCCGCAACAGCTTTCTTT.

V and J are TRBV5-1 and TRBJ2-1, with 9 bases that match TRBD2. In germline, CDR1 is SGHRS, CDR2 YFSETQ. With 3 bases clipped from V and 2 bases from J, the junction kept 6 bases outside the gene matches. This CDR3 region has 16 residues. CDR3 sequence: CASSYLAGVPYNEQFF. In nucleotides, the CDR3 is TGCGCCAGCAGCTATTTAGCGGGAGTTCCCTACAATGAGCAGTTCTTC.

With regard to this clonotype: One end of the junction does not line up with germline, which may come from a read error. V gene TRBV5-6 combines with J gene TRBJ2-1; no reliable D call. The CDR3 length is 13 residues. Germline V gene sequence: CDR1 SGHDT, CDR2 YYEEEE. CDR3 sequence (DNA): TGTGCCAGCAGTTTGGGCAGTGTGGGTGAGCAGTTCTTC. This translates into CASSLGSVGEQFF.

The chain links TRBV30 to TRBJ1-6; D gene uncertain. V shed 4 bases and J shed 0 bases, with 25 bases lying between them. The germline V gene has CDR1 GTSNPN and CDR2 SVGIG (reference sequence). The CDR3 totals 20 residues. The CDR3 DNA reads TGTGCCTGGACCTACCCTCTTAGGAGTACCCTGAGCTCCTATAATTCACCCCTCCACTTT. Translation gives CAWTYPLRSTLSSYNSPLHF.

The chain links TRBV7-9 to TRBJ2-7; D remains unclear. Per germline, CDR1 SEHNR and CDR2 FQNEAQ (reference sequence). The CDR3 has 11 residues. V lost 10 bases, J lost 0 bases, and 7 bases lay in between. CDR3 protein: CATEDSYEQYF. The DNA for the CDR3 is TGTGCCACCGAGGACTCCTACGAGCAGTACTTC.

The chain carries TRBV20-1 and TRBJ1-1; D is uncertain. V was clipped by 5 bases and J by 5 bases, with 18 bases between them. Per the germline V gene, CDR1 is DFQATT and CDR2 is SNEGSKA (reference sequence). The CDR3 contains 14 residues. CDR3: CSAARPRAVTEAFF. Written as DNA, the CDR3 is TGCAGTGCTGCCCGACCTAGAGCCGTGACTGAAGCTTTCTTT.

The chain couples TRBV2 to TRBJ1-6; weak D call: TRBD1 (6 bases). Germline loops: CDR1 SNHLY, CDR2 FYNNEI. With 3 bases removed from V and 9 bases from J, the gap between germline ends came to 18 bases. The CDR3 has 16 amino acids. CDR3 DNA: TGTGCCAGCAGTGATTTACTCCGGGGGGCTGTTTCACCCCTCCACTTT. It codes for CASSDLLRGAVSPLHF.

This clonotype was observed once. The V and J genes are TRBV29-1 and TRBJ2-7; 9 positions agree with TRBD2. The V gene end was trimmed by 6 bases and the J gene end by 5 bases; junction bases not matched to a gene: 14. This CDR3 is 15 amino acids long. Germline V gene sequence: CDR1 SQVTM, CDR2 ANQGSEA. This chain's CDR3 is CSVLCSGLALNEQYF. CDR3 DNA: TGCAGCGTCCTTTGTTCCGGACTAGCGCTGAACGAGCAGTACTTC.

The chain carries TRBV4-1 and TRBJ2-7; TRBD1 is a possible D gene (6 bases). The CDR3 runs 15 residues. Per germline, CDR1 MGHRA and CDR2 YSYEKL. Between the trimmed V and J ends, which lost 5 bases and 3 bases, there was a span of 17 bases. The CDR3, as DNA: TGCGCCAGCAGCTCCCGGCAGGGGAAGGGCTACGAGCAGTACTTC. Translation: CASSSRQGKGYEQYF.

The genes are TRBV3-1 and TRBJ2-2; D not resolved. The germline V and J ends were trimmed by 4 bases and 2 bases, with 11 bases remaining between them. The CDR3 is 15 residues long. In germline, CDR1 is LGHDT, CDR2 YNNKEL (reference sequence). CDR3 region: CASSPRWDNTGELFF. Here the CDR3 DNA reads TGTGCCAGCAGCCCCAGGTGGGATAACACCGGGGAGCTGTTTTTT.

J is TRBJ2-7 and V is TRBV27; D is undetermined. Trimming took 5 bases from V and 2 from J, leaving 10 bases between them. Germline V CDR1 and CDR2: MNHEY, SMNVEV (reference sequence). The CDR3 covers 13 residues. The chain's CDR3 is CASSPTPTYEQYF. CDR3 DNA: TGTGCCAGCAGTCCGACTCCAACCTACGAGCAGTACTTC.

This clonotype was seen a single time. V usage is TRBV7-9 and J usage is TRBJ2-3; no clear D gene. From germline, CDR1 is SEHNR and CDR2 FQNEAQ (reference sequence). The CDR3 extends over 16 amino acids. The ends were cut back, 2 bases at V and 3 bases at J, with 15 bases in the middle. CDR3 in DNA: TGTGCCAGCAGCTTAAGGGCAGCTGGGGTGACAGATACGCAGTATTTT. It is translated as CASSLRAAGVTDTQYF.

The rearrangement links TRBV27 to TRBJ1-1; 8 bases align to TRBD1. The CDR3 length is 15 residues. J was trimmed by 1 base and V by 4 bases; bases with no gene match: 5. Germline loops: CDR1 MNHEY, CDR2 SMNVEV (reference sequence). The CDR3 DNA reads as TGTGCCAGCAGTTACTCTCAGGGGGCGAACACTGAAGCTTTCTTT. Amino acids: CASSYSQGANTEAFF.

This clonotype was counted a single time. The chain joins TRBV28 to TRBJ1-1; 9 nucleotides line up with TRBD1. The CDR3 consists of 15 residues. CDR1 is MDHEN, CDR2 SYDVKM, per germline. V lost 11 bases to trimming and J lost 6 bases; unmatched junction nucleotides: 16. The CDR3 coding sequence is TGTGCCGGCAAAACATCCGGGACAGGGTGGTCTGAAGCTTTCTTT. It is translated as CAGKTSGTGWSEAFF.

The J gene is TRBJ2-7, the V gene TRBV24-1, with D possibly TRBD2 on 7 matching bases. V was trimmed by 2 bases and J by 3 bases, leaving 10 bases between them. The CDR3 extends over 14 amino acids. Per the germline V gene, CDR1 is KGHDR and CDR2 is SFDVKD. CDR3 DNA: TGTGCCACCAGTGATTGGGAGGGGGTCTACGAGCAGTACTTC. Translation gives CATSDWEGVYEQYF.

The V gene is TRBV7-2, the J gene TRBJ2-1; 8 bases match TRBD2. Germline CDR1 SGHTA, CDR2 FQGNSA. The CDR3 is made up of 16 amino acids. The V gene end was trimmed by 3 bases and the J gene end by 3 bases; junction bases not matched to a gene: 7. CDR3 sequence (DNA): TGTGCCAGCAGCTTGGCTAGCGGGCCCTACTACAATGAGCAGTTCTTC. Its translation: CASSLASGPYYNEQFF.

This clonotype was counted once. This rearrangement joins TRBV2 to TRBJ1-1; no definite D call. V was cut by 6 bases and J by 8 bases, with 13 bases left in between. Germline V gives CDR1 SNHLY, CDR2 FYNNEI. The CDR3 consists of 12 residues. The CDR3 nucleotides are TGTGCCAGCAGCCCTATTTTAGACGAAGCTTTCTTT. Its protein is CASSPILDEAFF. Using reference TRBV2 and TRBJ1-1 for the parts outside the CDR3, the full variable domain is EPEVTQTPSHQVTQMGQEVILRCVPISNHLYFYWYRQILGQKVEFLVSFYNNEISEKSEIFDDQFSVERPDGSNFTLKIRSTKLEDSAMYFCASSPILDEAFFGQGTRLTVV.

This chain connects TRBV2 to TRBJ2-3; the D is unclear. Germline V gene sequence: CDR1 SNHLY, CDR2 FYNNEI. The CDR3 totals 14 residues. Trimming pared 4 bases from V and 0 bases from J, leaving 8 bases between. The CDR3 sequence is CASSGSRSTDTQYF. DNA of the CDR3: TGTGCCAGCAGTGGCAGTCGCAGCACAGATACGCAGTATTTT.

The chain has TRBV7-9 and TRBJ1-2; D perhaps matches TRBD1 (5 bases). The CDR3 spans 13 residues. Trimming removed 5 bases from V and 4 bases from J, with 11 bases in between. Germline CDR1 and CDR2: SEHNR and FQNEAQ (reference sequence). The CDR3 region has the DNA TGTGCCAGCAGCGGGGACGGGTTCTATGGCTACACCTTC. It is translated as CASSGDGFYGYTF.

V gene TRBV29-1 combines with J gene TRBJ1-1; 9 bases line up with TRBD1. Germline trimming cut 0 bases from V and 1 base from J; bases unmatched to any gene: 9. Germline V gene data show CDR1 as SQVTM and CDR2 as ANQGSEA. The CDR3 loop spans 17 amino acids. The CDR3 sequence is CSVEDGGTGFWNTEAFF. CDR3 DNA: TGCAGCGTTGAAGATGGCGGGACAGGGTTTTGGAACACTGAAGCTTTCTTT.

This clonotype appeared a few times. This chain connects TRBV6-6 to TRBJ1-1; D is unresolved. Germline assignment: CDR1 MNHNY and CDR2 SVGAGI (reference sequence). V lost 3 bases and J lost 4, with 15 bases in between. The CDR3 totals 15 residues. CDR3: CASSYWAGGGTEAFF. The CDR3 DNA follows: TGTGCCAGCAGTTATTGGGCTGGAGGAGGCACTGAAGCTTTCTTT.

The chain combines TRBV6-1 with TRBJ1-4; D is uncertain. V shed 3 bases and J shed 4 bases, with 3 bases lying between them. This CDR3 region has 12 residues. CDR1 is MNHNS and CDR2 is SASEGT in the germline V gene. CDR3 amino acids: CASSDRNEKLFF. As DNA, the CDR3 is TGTGCCAGCAGTGACCGTAATGAAAAACTGTTTTTT.

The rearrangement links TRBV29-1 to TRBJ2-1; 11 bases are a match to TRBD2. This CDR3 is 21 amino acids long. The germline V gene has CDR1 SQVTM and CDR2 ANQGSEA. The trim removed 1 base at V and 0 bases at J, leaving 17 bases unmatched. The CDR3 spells CSVEVPRSRLAGKSSYNEQFF. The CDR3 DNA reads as TGCAGCGTTGAAGTGCCGAGGTCGAGACTAGCGGGGAAAAGCTCCTACAATGAGCAGTTCTTC.

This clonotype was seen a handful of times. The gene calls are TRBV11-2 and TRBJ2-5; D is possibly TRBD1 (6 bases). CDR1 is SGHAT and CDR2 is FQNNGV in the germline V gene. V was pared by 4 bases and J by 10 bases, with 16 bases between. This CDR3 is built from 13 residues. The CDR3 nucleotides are TGTGCCAGCAGCTCGGAGACAGGTCAGCTCCAGTACTTC. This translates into CASSSETGQLQYF.

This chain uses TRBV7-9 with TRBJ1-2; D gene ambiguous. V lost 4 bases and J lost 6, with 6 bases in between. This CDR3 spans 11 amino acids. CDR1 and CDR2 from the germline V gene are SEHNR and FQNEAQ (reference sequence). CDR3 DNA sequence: TGTGCCAGCAGCTGGATTGATGGCTACACCTTC. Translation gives CASSWIDGYTF.

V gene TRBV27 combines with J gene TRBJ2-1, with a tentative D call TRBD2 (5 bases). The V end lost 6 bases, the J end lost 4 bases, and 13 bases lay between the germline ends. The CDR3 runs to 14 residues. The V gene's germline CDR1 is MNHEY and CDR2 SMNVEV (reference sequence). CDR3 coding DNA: TGTGCCAGCAGGGAGGTTTGGGCTTACAATGAGCAGTTCTTC. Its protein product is CASREVWAYNEQFF.

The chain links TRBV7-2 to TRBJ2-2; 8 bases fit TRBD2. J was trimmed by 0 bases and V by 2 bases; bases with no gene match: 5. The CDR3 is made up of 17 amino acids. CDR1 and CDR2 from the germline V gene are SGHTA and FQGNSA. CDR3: CASSLPTSGPNTGELFF. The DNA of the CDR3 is TGTGCCAGCAGCTTACCTACTAGCGGCCCGAACACCGGGGAGCTGTTTTTT.

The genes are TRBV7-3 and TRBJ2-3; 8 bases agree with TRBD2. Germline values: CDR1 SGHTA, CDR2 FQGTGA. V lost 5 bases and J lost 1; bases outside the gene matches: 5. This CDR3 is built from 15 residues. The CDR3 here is CASSRAGGRTDTQYF. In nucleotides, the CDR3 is TGTGCCAGCAGCCGGGCGGGAGGACGCACAGATACGCAGTATTTT.